This T cell receptor (beta chain) originates from a study of blood T cell repertoires in COVID-19. Across the whole study: Sources were T cells, B-cell-depleted T cells, or PBMCs; the material itself was cDNA or gDNA.

The cohort comprised adults aged 18 to 89 years residing in approximately 25 US areas. Donors were grouped by their self-reported clinical history. The V and J ends lost 5 bases and 4 bases respectively, with 12 bases between them. There are 14 residues in the CDR3. Germline CDR1 and CDR2: SGHTA and FQGNSA. Under the authors' procedure: Scientists estimated how many nucleated cells there were by amplifying reference gene primers. The data were produced by immunoSEQ multiplex PCR, yet TCRdb's version contains in-frame clones alone and is incomplete. For V, J and clone size, that table is used; D and trimming come from the DNA. The data hold hundreds of thousands of clones, with 80% to 90% observed a single time.

The sequence came from a woman younger than 45 with acute COVID-19. The rearrangement joins TRBV7-2 to TRBJ2-1; the D gene is possibly TRBD2 (6 bases). Sequenced: PBMCs or T cells enriched from blood (not recorded which). CDR3 residues: CASSPPDYYNEQFF. The CDR3 nucleotides read TGTGCCAGCAGCCCCCCGGACTATTACAATGAGCAGTTCTTC.